Listed here are 21 T cell receptor beta chains from one sample, sequenced in a study of control samples from healthy donors and cancer patients. TCRdb keeps only in-frame clones here, not all; method: immunoSEQ multiplex PCR. The sample records about 120,000 clones, 80% to 90% being singletons. Material: blood. The receptors derive from a man in his forties or fifties in good health.

This clone was recorded only once. The rearrangement joins TRBV6-2 or TRBV6-3 to TRBJ2-3, with D possibly matching TRBD2 (7 bases). The CDR3 has 15 amino acids. V was trimmed by 4 bases and J by 1 base, leaving 12 bases between them. Per germline, CDR1 MNHEY and CDR2 SVGEGT. For the CDR3, the DNA is TGTGCCAGCAGTTTGTTGGGGGGGCGCACAGATACGCAGTATTTT. Protein product: CASSLLGGRTDTQYF.

The chain recombines TRBV25-1 with TRBJ1-2, with TRBD1 identical over 9 bases. Per germline, CDR1 MGHDK and CDR2 SYGVNS. This CDR3 comprises 14 residues. Trimming took 6 bases from V and 7 from J; bases not matched to a gene: 9. The CDR3 DNA is TGTGCCAGCAGCCTTACAGGGGGCAATTTTGGCTACACCTTC. Its protein is CASSLTGGNFGYTF.

The chain carries TRBV23-1 and TRBJ1-1; D ambiguous. TRBV23-1 is designated an ORF whose function remains uncertain. This CDR3 contains 13 residues. V lost 9 bases and J 11 bases, leaving 22 bases between the germline ends. The CDR3 DNA reads TGCGCCAGGGATAATCGTGGATTCTCACGGGCTTTCTTT. Its protein product is CARDNRGFSRAFF.

The CDR3 reads CASSPQVPNTGELFF. CDR3 DNA: TGTGCCAGCTCACCTCAGGTTCCGAACACCGGGGAGCTGTTTTTT. This sequence joins TRBV18 and TRBJ2-2; D is undetermined. The CDR3 has 15 residues. Germline CDR1 KGHSH, CDR2 LQKENI. V shed 3 bases and J shed 0 bases, with 8 bases lying between them.

The chain links TRBV5-1 to TRBJ2-3; 14 bases line up with TRBD2. The CDR3 is made up of 17 amino acids. Germline CDR1 is SGHRS and CDR2 is YFSETQ. V dropped 3 bases and J dropped 1; count of bases not matched to a gene: 4. Here the CDR3 DNA reads TGCGCCAGCAGCTCCGGACTAGCGGGGGGCCGCACAGATACGCAGTATTTT. It codes for CASSSGLAGGRTDTQYF. Full variable domain (rest looked up from reference TRBV5-1 and TRBJ2-3): KAGVTQTPRYLIKTRGQQVTLSCSPISGHRSVSWYQQTPGQGLQFLFEYFSETQRNKGNFPGRFSGRQFSNSRSEMNVSTLELGDSALYLCASSSGLAGGRTDTQYFGPGTRLTVL.

The chain employs TRBV29-1 and TRBJ1-5; possibly TRBD1 for D (5 bases). V gave up 5 bases and J gave up 3 bases, with 14 bases separating them. This CDR3 is 14 amino acids long. In germline, CDR1 is SQVTM, CDR2 ANQGSEA. The CDR3 DNA sequence: TGCAGCGTTCCCGGTGGGGGGAACAATCAGCCCCAGCATTTT. Residues: CSVPGGGNNQPQHF. The entire variable domain, with the rest obtained from reference TRBV29-1 and TRBJ1-5, is as follows: SAVISQKPSRDICQRGTSLTIQCQVDSQVTMMFWYRQQPGQSLTLIATANQGSEATYESGFVIDKFPISRPNLTFSTLTVSNMSPEDSSIYLCSVPGGGNNQPQHFGDGTRLSIL.

A word on this clone: Other nucleotide sequences in the sample specify the same CDR3. The chain combines TRBV7-2 with TRBJ1-1; D possibly corresponds to TRBD1 (5 bases). Germline CDR1 and CDR2: SGHTA and FQGNSA. V shed 1 base and J shed 2 bases, with 8 bases lying between them. There are 14 residues in the CDR3. This CDR3 is CASSLVGGNTEAFF. The CDR3 coding sequence is TGTGCCAGCAGCTTAGTGGGGGGAAACACTGAAGCTTTCTTT.

This chain uses TRBV9 with TRBJ1-1; weak D call: TRBD1 (5 bases). Trimming shortened V by 4 bases and J by 3 bases, and 13 bases separated the two germline ends. Germline values: CDR1 SGDLS, CDR2 YYNGEE. CDR3 length: 14 amino acids. CDR3 amino acids: CASSFTLGDTEAFF. The DNA for the CDR3 is TGTGCCAGCAGCTTCACTCTGGGGGACACTGAAGCTTTCTTT. The variable domain in full, completed from reference TRBV9 and TRBJ1-1, reads DSGVTQTPKHLITATGQRVTLRCSPRSGDLSVYWYQQSLDQGLQFLIQYYNGEERAKGNILERFSAQQFPDLHSELNLSSLELGDSALYFCASSFTLGDTEAFFGQGTRLTVV.

The CDR3 spells CASSQEGTGVGTIYF. Written as DNA, the CDR3 is TGCGCCAGCAGCCAAGAGGGGACAGGGGTCGGCACCATATATTTT. The rearrangement uses TRBV4-1 and TRBJ1-3, with 10 nucleotides matching TRBD1. V was clipped by 0 bases and J by 9 bases; unmatched bases: 5. The CDR3 spans 15 residues. Germline values: CDR1 MGHRA, CDR2 YSYEKL.

The rearrangement links TRBV2 to TRBJ2-1; the D call may be TRBD1 or TRBD2 (5 bases each). Germline V gene data show CDR1 as SNHLY and CDR2 as FYNNEI. The CDR3 spans 14 residues. Trimming pared 2 bases from V and 9 bases from J, leaving 14 bases between. The CDR3 protein is CASSERGARAEQFF. CDR3 sequence (DNA): TGTGCCAGCAGTGAACGAGGGGCACGTGCTGAGCAGTTCTTC.

A word on this clone: The junction shows a germline mismatch at one end, possibly a read error. The gene calls are TRBV27 and TRBJ1-1, with 8 bases fitting TRBD1. CDR1 and CDR2 (germline): MNHEY, SMNVEV (reference sequence). CDR3 length: 15 residues. The CDR3 here is CASSSLTGVKTEAFF. For the CDR3, the DNA is TGTGCCAGCAGTTCGCTGACAGGGGTGAAAACTGAAGCTTTCTTT.

The chain recombines TRBV7-2 with TRBJ1-1, with 9 positions matching TRBD1. This CDR3 is built from 14 residues. J gave up 7 bases and V 5 bases, and 8 bases lay outside the gene matches. Per germline, CDR1 SGHTA and CDR2 FQGNSA. The CDR3 sequence is CASSPGTGRSEAFF. The CDR3 coding sequence is TGTGCCAGCAGCCCCGGGACAGGGCGAAGTGAAGCTTTCTTT. The complete variable domain, with remaining parts taken from reference TRBV7-2 and TRBJ1-1, reads GAGVSQSPSNKVTEKGKDVELRCDPISGHTALYWYRQSLGQGLEFLIYFQGNSAPDKSGLPSDRFSAERTGGSVSTLTIQRTQQEDSAVYLCASSPGTGRSEAFFGQGTRLTVV.

This clone was picked up one time. This chain links TRBV9 with TRBJ2-2, with D possibly being TRBD1 or TRBD2 (5 bases each). Germline values: CDR1 SGDLS, CDR2 YYNGEE. The V end was cut by 0 bases, the J end by 0 bases, with 9 bases between. This CDR3 comprises 16 residues. This chain's CDR3 is CASSVGGTTNTGELFF. The DNA of the CDR3 is TGTGCCAGCAGCGTAGGGGGGACGACGAACACCGGGGAGCTGTTTTTT.

The chain recombines TRBV3-1 (or the pseudogene TRBV3-2) with TRBJ2-2, with 12 bases that match TRBD1. The ends lost 0 bases at V and 3 bases at J; junction bases unmatched: 8. CDR1 is LGHDT, CDR2 YNNKEL, per germline (reference sequence). The CDR3 extends over 19 amino acids. The CDR3 region has the DNA TGTGCCAGCAGCCAAGATCCAGGGACAGGGGGCTTAGACACCGGGGAGCTGTTTTTT. It yields the protein CASSQDPGTGGLDTGELFF.

This chain connects TRBV6-5 to TRBJ1-6; no definite D call. This CDR3 is built from 14 residues. CDR1 MNHEY and CDR2 SVGAGI come from the germline V gene. Deletions cut 0 bases from V and 7 bases from J, with 7 bases between. This chain's CDR3 is CASSYSGRNSPLHF. The CDR3 nucleotides are TGTGCCAGCAGTTACTCGGGCCGAAATTCACCCCTCCACTTT.

The V call is TRBV18, the J call TRBJ1-6, with D possibly matching TRBD1 (5 bases). Germline CDR1 KGHSH, CDR2 LQKENI. V lost 6 bases and J 5 bases, leaving 14 bases between the germline ends. CDR3 length: 15 residues. CDR3 coding DNA: TGTGCCAGCTCCCGGGACTCCGGAGATAATTCACCCCTCCACTTT. Encoded protein: CASSRDSGDNSPLHF.

The chain joins TRBV6-5 to TRBJ2-5; D is perhaps TRBD1 (6 bases). CDR1 is MNHEY and CDR2 is SVGAGI in the germline V gene. This CDR3 is 16 amino acids long. V gave up 1 base and J gave up 0 bases, with 12 bases separating them. In DNA form, the CDR3 reads TGTGCCAGCAGTTACTTAAACAGGGCGTACCAAGAGACCCAGTACTTC. Its protein is CASSYLNRAYQETQYF.

The chain recombines TRBV10-3 with TRBJ1-1, with D hard to call. Trimming left V 7 bases short and J 1 base short, with 10 bases between. Looked up from germline, CDR1 is ENHRY and CDR2 is SYGVKD. The CDR3 extends over 13 amino acids. DNA of the CDR3: TGTGCCATCAAGGCAGGATGGAACACTGAAGCTTTCTTT. As protein: CAIKAGWNTEAFF.

The V gene is TRBV6-1, the J gene TRBJ2-5, with 7 bases fitting TRBD2. There are 15 residues in the CDR3. V dropped 2 bases and J dropped 5; count of bases not matched to a gene: 8. The V gene's germline CDR1 is MNHNS and CDR2 SASEGT. The DNA for the CDR3 is TGTGCCAGCAGTGAATGGGCGGGGGTTAGGGAGACCCAGTACTTC. The encoded protein is CASSEWAGVRETQYF.

J is TRBJ2-5 and V is TRBV7-7; D possibly matches TRBD1 or TRBD2 (6 bases each). This CDR3 is 14 amino acids long. Germline V gives CDR1 SSHAT, CDR2 FNYEAQ (reference sequence). Trimming removed 0 bases from V and 5 bases from J, with 10 bases in between. CDR3 residues: CASSLAGGWETQYF. The CDR3 nucleotides read TGTGCCAGCAGCTTAGCGGGGGGCTGGGAGACCCAGTACTTC.

The V call is TRBV20-1, the J call TRBJ1-2, with D hard to call. This CDR3 is built from 17 residues. Trimming removed 3 bases at V and 4 bases at J, with 24 bases between. CDR1 and CDR2 from the germline V gene are DFQATT and SNEGSKA (reference sequence). CDR3 sequence reads: CSASLYLEGLAGYGYTF. CDR3 nucleotides: TGCAGTGCTAGTTTGTACCTCGAGGGATTGGCTGGCTATGGCTACACCTTC.